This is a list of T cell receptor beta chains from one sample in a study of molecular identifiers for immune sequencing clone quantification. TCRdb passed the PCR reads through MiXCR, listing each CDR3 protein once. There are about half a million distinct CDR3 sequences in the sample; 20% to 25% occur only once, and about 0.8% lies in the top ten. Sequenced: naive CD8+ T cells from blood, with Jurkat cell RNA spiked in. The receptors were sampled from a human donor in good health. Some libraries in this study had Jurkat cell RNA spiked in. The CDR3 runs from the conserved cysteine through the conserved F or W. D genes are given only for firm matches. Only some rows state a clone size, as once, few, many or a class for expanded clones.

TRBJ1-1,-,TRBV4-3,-,CASSLTGGREAFF
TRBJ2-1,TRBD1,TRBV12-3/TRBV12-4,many,CASRGQAYNEQFF
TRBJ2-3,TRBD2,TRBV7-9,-,CASSSPTSGAAGTQYF
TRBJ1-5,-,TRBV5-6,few,CASSRVDQPQHF
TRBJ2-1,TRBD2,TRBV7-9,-,CASSSRLPNSGIWDEQFF
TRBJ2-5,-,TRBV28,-,CASSLVGQGGETQYF
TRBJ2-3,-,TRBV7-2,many,CASSLGEGGGLADTQYF
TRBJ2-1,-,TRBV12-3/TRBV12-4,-,CASSLLGTKGNEQFF
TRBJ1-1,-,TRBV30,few,CAWSLPGSLNTEAFF
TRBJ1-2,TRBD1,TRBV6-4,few,CASSDGTGGLYGYTF
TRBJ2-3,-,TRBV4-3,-,CASSRSLADTQYF
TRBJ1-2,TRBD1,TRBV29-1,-,CSTRQGRNYGYTF
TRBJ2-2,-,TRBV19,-,CASTWGAAGELFF
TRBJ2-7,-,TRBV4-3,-,CASSQDQGDTYEQYF
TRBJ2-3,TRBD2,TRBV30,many,CAWSPRWTSGGSSTDTQYF
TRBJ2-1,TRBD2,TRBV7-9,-,CASSLGGGIPYNEQFF
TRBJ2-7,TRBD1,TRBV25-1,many,CASSERGQGPHEQYF
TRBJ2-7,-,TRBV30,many,CAWSETGSEQYF
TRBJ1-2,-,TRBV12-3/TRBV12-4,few,CASSSTSYPTGNYGYTF